The 4 T cell receptor beta chains below were found in one sample sequenced in a study of PD-L1 blockade in urothelial cancer (dated by TCRdb to the late 2010s). Library method: the immunoSEQ multiplex PCR assay. TCRdb took over this immuneACCESS table, retaining in-frame rearrangements with V and J assigned. Such tables are incomplete; in checked studies, under half of the missing clones stem from an unresolved V gene, and the remainder is unexplained. This sample comprises about 130,000 clones, 70% to 85% of them detected only once. The ten largest account for about 2.9% of the sample. The label giving this sample's time point can be read as: pretreatment peripheral blood. Sample: PBMCs, taken around atezolizumab (anti-PD-L1) treatment. The receptor set was obtained from a man in his fifties with urothelial cancer.

The chain carries TRBV7-9 and TRBJ2-7, with TRBD2 as a possible D gene (5 bases). The CDR3 sequence is 12 residues long. Germline assignment: CDR1 SEHNR and CDR2 FQNEAQ (reference sequence). The V end was cut by 5 bases, the J end by 6 bases, with 11 bases between. CDR3 region: CASSVTSSEQYF. Written as DNA, the CDR3 is TGTGCCAGCAGCGTAACTAGTTCCGAGCAGTACTTC. The entire variable domain, with the rest obtained from reference TRBV7-9 and TRBJ2-7, is as follows: DTGVSQNPRHKITKRGQNVTFRCDPISEHNRLYWYRQTLGQGPEFLTYFQNEAQLEKSRLLSDRFSAERPKGSFSTLEIQRTEQGDSAMYLCASSVTSSEQYFGPGTRLTVT.

Of note for this clone: The same CDR3 is also encoded by other DNA sequences in this sample. The chain recombines TRBV6-5 with TRBJ1-2, with D possibly TRBD1 on 6 matching bases. V lost 7 bases, J lost 0 bases, and 6 bases lay in between. The CDR3 loop spans 12 amino acids. Germline V gene lookup returns CDR1 MNHEY and CDR2 SVGAGI. The CDR3 DNA reads TGTGCCAGCAAGGGGGCTAACTATGGCTACACCTTC. This translates into CASKGANYGYTF.

The rearrangement joins TRBV11-2 to TRBJ1-2; D is possibly TRBD1 (5 bases). Trimming pared 1 base from V and 6 bases from J, leaving 9 bases between. In germline, CDR1 is SGHAT, CDR2 FQNNGV. The CDR3 runs 13 residues. In nucleotides, the CDR3 is TGTGCCAGCAGCTTAGCAGGGTTTGATGGCTACACCTTC. Protein product: CASSLAGFDGYTF.

This clone was detected only once. The conserved final phenylalanine or tryptophan is absent from the CDR3, which likely points to a read error. The limits of the CDR3 on the DNA are not certain, so only TCRdb's listed CDR3 is given. The chain employs TRBV4-1 and TRBJ1-4. The CDR3 adds up to 12 amino acids, both ends counted. Germline V CDR1 and CDR2: MGHRA, YSYEKL. The CDR3 protein is CASSPHPWAGGI.